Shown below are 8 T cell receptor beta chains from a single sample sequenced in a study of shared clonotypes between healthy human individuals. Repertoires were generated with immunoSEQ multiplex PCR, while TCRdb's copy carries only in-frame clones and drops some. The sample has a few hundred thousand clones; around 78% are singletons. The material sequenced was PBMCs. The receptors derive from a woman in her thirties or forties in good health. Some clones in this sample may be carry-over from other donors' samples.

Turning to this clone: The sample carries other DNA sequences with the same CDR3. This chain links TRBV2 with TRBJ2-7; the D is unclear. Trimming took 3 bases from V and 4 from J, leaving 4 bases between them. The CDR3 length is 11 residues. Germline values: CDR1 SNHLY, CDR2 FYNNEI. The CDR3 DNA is TGTGCCAGCAGTGAGACGTACGAGCAGTACTTC. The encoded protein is CASSETYEQYF.

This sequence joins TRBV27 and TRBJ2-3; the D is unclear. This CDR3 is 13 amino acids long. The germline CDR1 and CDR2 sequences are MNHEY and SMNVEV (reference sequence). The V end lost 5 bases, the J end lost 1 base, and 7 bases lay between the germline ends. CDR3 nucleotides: TGTGCCAGCAGTCAATTTGGCACAGATACGCAGTATTTT. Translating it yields CASSQFGTDTQYF.

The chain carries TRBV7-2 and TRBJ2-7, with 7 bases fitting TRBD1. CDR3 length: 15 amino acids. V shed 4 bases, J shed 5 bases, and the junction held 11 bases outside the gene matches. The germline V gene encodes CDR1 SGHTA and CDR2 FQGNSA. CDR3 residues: CASSSPHRGEHEQYF. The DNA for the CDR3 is TGTGCCAGCAGCTCTCCCCACAGGGGAGAACACGAGCAGTACTTC.

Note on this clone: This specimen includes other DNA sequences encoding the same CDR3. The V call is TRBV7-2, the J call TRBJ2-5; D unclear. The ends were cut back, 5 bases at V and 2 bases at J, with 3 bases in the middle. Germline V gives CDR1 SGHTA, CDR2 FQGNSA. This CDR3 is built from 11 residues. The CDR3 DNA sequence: TGTGCCAGCAGCCGACAAGAGACCCAGTACTTC. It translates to CASSRQETQYF.

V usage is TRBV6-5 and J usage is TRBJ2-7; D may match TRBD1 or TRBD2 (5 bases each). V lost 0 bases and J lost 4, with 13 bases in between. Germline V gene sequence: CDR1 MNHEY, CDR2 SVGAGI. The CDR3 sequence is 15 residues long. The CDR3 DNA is TGTGCCAGCAGTTACTCGGGGGTAGCGAGATACGAGCAGTACTTC. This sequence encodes CASSYSGVARYEQYF.

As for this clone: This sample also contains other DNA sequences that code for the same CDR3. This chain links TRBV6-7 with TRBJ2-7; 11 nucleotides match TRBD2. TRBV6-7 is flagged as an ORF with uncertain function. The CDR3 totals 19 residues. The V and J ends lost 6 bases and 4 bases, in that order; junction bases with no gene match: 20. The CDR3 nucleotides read TGTGCCAGCAGGCCACCCTCCCAACTAGCGGGAGAGGAAGTATACGAGCAGTACTTC. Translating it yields CASRPPSQLAGEEVYEQYF.

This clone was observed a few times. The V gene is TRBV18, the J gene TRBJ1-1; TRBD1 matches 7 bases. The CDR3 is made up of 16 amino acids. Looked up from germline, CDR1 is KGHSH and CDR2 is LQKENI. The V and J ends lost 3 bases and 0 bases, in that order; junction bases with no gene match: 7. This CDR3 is CASSPRPGQMNTEAFF. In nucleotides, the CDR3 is TGTGCCAGCTCACCCCGACCGGGACAGATGAACACTGAAGCTTTCTTT.

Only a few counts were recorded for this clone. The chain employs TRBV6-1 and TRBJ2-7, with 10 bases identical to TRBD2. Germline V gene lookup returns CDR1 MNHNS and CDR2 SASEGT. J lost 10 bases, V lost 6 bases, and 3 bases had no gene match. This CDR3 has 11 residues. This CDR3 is CASSLAGVQYF. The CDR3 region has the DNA TGTGCCAGCAGCCTAGCGGGAGTACAGTACTTC.